The 32 T cell receptor beta chains listed next were all sequenced from one sample in a study of blood T cell repertoires in COVID-19. TCRdb's table, derived via immunoSEQ multiplex PCR, lists solely in-frame clones and lacks some. The data hold roughly 300,000 clones, with roughly nine tenths observed a single time. The source material was PBMCs or T cells enriched from blood (not recorded which). These receptors all stem from a woman aged 25-40 years who had recovered from COVID-19.

The chain combines TRBV11-2 with TRBJ2-2, with D maybe TRBD1 (6 bases). CDR3 length: 14 residues. The ends were cut back, 5 bases at V and 3 bases at J, with 10 bases in the middle. Germline V lookup: CDR1 SGHAT, CDR2 FQNNGV. The CDR3 here is CASSPGQYTGELFF. The CDR3 DNA is TGTGCCAGCAGCCCTGGACAGTACACCGGGGAGCTGTTTTTT.

The rearrangement uses TRBV12-3 or TRBV12-4 and TRBJ1-2, with TRBD1 matching 7 bases. Germline trimming cut 7 bases from V and 8 bases from J; bases unmatched to any gene: 10. The CDR3 consists of 13 residues. The CDR3 sequence: CASTPQGFVGYTF. The CDR3 region has the DNA TGTGCCAGCACTCCACAGGGGTTTGTGGGCTACACCTTC.

The chain couples TRBV28 to TRBJ2-1; TRBD2 aligns across 15 bases. The CDR3 is made up of 14 amino acids. Trimming took 5 bases from V and 9 from J; bases not matched to a gene: 2. CDR1 is MDHEN and CDR2 is SYDVKM in the germline V gene. CDR3 amino acids: CASSKGLAGGEQFF. Here the CDR3 DNA reads TGTGCCAGCAGTAAGGGACTAGCGGGGGGTGAGCAGTTCTTC.

For this clone: A read error may produce the germline difference seen at one junction end. The chain couples TRBV7-7 to TRBJ2-1; 12 nucleotides line up with TRBD2. The CDR3 contains 15 residues. Germline V gene sequence: CDR1 SSHAT, CDR2 FNYEAQ (reference sequence). Here the CDR3 DNA reads TGTGCTAGCAGCTTAAGGACTAGCGGGATCAATGAGCAGTTCTTC. This translates into CASSLRTSGINEQFF.

The chain links TRBV9 to TRBJ2-1; D is possibly TRBD1 (6 bases). The ends were cut back, 5 bases at V and 5 bases at J, with 14 bases in the middle. From germline, CDR1 is SGDLS and CDR2 YYNGEE. CDR3 size: 14 residues. The CDR3 loop reads CASSYPGVHNEQFF. The CDR3 DNA reads as TGTGCCAGCAGTTATCCAGGGGTCCACAATGAGCAGTTCTTC.

In regard to this clone: A much larger clone is a single base away; this may be a read error. The chain carries TRBV2 and TRBJ2-7, with D tentatively TRBD2 (7 bases). Germline-derived CDR1 and CDR2 are SNHLY and FYNNEI. V was shortened by 2 bases and J by 6 bases, with 17 bases between the two germline ends. This CDR3 has 15 amino acids. In DNA form, the CDR3 reads TGTGCCAGCAGTGAATTCTGGGGGGGGGCCGCCGAGCAGTACTTC. Translating it yields CASSEFWGGAAEQYF.

This clone was recorded once. The gene calls are TRBV5-1 and TRBJ1-1; TRBD1 agrees at 8 bases. The V gene's germline CDR1 is SGHRS and CDR2 YFSETQ. The CDR3 has 15 amino acids. V shed 4 bases and J 0 bases; nucleotides not matched to a gene: 5. The CDR3 loop reads CASSTGTGLNTEAFF. The CDR3 bases are TGCGCCAGCAGCACGGGGACAGGATTGAACACTGAAGCTTTCTTT.

The genes are TRBV3-1 (or the pseudogene TRBV3-2) and TRBJ1-5; no firm D call. The ends were cut back, 2 bases at V and 6 bases at J, with 8 bases in the middle. Germline-derived CDR1 and CDR2 are LGHDT and YNNKEL (reference sequence). The CDR3 loop spans 13 amino acids. CDR3 DNA: TGTGCCAGCAGCCAATCGGGAGTTCAGCCCCAGCATTTT. Encoded protein: CASSQSGVQPQHF.

The chain links TRBV10-3 to TRBJ2-3, with 10 bases aligning to TRBD1. CDR3 length equals 13 residues. The ends lost 10 bases at V and 5 bases at J; junction bases unmatched: 6. Germline V gives CDR1 ENHRY, CDR2 SYGVKD. The CDR3: CATSDRGQDTQYF. The CDR3 bases are TGTGCCACCTCTGACAGGGGGCAAGATACGCAGTATTTT.

The J gene is TRBJ2-7, the V gene TRBV5-6, with D uncertain. V dropped 0 bases and J dropped 2 bases, with 6 bases sitting between them. CDR3 length: 13 residues. In germline, CDR1 is SGHDT, CDR2 YYEEEE. CDR3: CASSLDRPYEQYF. The CDR3 nucleotides read TGTGCCAGCAGCTTGGACAGACCCTACGAGCAGTACTTC.

V usage is TRBV6-5 and J usage is TRBJ1-2; 10 bases line up with TRBD1. V was clipped by 6 bases and J by 8 bases; unmatched bases: 12. The germline V gene encodes CDR1 MNHEY and CDR2 SVGAGI. This CDR3 has 15 residues. CDR3 protein: CASRKTGGAGDGYTF. As DNA, the CDR3 is TGTGCCAGCAGGAAGACAGGGGGCGCGGGTGACGGCTACACCTTC.

The J gene is TRBJ1-3, the V gene TRBV7-9; D is unclear. Per germline, CDR1 SEHNR and CDR2 FQNEAQ (reference sequence). Trimming cost V 4 bases and J 0 bases, with 10 bases left between them. The length of the CDR3 is 15 residues. CDR3 residues: CASSSVGRSGNTIYF. DNA of the CDR3: TGTGCCAGCAGCTCGGTTGGTCGCTCTGGAAACACCATATATTTT.

This clone was detected a few times. This chain joins TRBV5-4 and TRBJ1-1, with D unresolved. The ends were cut back, 3 bases at V and 4 bases at J, with 16 bases in the middle. From germline, CDR1 is SGHNT and CDR2 YYREEE (reference sequence). The CDR3 sequence is 15 residues long. The CDR3 spells CASSSGEVGITEAFF. The CDR3 nucleotides read TGTGCCAGCAGCTCGGGAGAGGTAGGGATCACTGAAGCTTTCTTT.

This chain links TRBV7-8 with TRBJ1-2; TRBD1 is a possible D gene (5 bases). This CDR3 spans 14 amino acids. CDR1 is SGHVS, CDR2 FQNEAQ, per germline. Trimming took 5 bases from V and 8 from J, leaving 18 bases between them. CDR3 sequence: CASSRDSTLTGYTF. DNA of the CDR3: TGTGCCAGCAGCCGAGACAGTACATTGACGGGCTACACCTTC.

In this sample, this clone turned up once. The J gene is TRBJ1-1, the V gene TRBV7-9, with D unresolved. This CDR3 spans 15 amino acids. CDR1 SEHNR and CDR2 FQNEAQ come from the germline V gene (reference sequence). V lost 5 bases to trimming and J lost 0 bases, with 13 bases between them. CDR3 DNA: TGTGCCAGCAGCCCAGCGGGAAGGATGAACACTGAAGCTTTCTTT. It codes for CASSPAGRMNTEAFF.

V gene TRBV11-3 combines with J gene TRBJ2-2; D gene uncertain. This CDR3 contains 13 residues. V was clipped by 4 bases and J by 4 bases, with 7 bases between them. Looked up from germline, CDR1 is SGHNT and CDR2 is YENEEA. CDR3: CASSSILTGELFF. The CDR3 nucleotides read TGTGCCAGCAGCTCAATACTCACCGGGGAGCTGTTTTTT. The whole variable domain, remainder taken from reference TRBV11-3 and TRBJ2-2, is EAGVVQSPRYKIIEKKQPVAFWCNPISGHNTLYWYLQNLGQGPELLIRYENEEAVDDSQLPKDRFSAERLKGVDSTLKIQPAELGDSAVYLCASSSILTGELFFGEGSRLTVL.

The chain recombines TRBV9 with TRBJ2-5; TRBD2 aligns across 9 bases. CDR1 and CDR2 (germline): SGDLS, YYNGEE. V was pared by 4 bases and J by 5 bases, with 9 bases of the junction left unmatched. There are 15 residues in the CDR3. CDR3 DNA sequence: TGTGCCAGCAGCACGAGCGGGGGGCGGAGGGAGACCCAGTACTTC. This translates into CASSTSGGRRETQYF.

The chain joins TRBV12-3 or TRBV12-4 to TRBJ1-4; D remains unclear. The CDR3 extends over 13 amino acids. Between the trimmed V and J ends, which lost 3 bases and 11 bases, there was a span of 13 bases. The CDR3 nucleotides are TGTGCCAGCAGTTTTTCTGGGAGTCGGAAACTGTTTTTT. Protein: CASSFSGSRKLFF.

This clone has a handful of counts. The J gene is TRBJ2-7, the V gene TRBV6-2 or TRBV6-3; the D gene is possibly TRBD2 (6 bases). The CDR3 is 15 residues long. From germline, CDR1 is MNHEY and CDR2 SVGEGT. Trimming took off 6 bases at V and 0 bases at J, with 15 bases between the two ends. The CDR3 is CASSRTGVNSYEQYF. CDR3 nucleotides: TGTGCCAGCAGCAGGACGGGAGTAAACTCCTACGAGCAGTACTTC.

The chain links TRBV24-1 to TRBJ1-6, with 10 positions matching TRBD1. Germline V gene sequence: CDR1 KGHDR, CDR2 SFDVKD. The CDR3 is 17 amino acids. J gave up 2 bases and V 3 bases, and 3 bases lay outside the gene matches. In DNA, the CDR3 is TGTGCCACCAGTGATCCGACAGGGGGCACCTATAATTCACCCCTCCACTTT. Its protein product is CATSDPTGGTYNSPLHF.

The rearrangement uses TRBV19 and TRBJ1-5, with 9 bases that match TRBD1. The CDR3 is made up of 15 amino acids. Germline trimming cut 7 bases from V and 3 bases from J; bases unmatched to any gene: 7. The germline V gene has CDR1 LNHDA and CDR2 SQIVND (reference sequence). Here the CDR3 reads CASTPTGGYNQPQHF. CDR3 nucleotides: TGTGCCAGTACCCCGACAGGGGGATACAATCAGCCCCAGCATTTT.

This chain connects TRBV7-9 to TRBJ2-2; possibly TRBD2 for D (6 bases). Germline lookup yields CDR1 SEHNR and CDR2 FQNEAQ (reference sequence). The CDR3 is made up of 16 amino acids. V dropped 3 bases and J dropped 6 bases, with 17 bases sitting between them. CDR3 DNA: TGTGCCAGCAGCTTCCAATCCGGGGGATACCCCGGGGAGCTGTTTTTT. Its translation is CASSFQSGGYPGELFF.

The V gene is TRBV5-1, the J gene TRBJ2-1; the match to TRBD2 covers 12 bases. From germline, CDR1 is SGHRS and CDR2 YFSETQ. This CDR3 contains 17 residues. The ends lost 4 bases at V and 5 bases at J; junction bases unmatched: 10. The CDR3 nucleotides read TGCGCCAGCAGCCCGCTAGCGGGAGGGCCCGCTGACAATGAGCAGTTCTTC. Translated: CASSPLAGGPADNEQFF. The complete variable domain, with remaining parts taken from reference TRBV5-1 and TRBJ2-1, reads KAGVTQTPRYLIKTRGQQVTLSCSPISGHRSVSWYQQTPGQGLQFLFEYFSETQRNKGNFPGRFSGRQFSNSRSEMNVSTLELGDSALYLCASSPLAGGPADNEQFFGPGTRLTVL.

V usage is TRBV28 and J usage is TRBJ2-6; 9 bases match TRBD1. The germline CDR1 and CDR2 sequences are MDHEN and SYDVKM. The CDR3 covers 17 residues. V lost 7 bases to trimming and J lost 2 bases; unmatched junction nucleotides: 9. The CDR3 DNA reads as TGTGCCAGCATCGGGGGACAGGGACTCACTGGGGCCAACGTCCTGACTTTC. Translating gives CASIGGQGLTGANVLTF.

The chain is built from TRBV6-5 and TRBJ1-1, with D possibly TRBD1 on 5 matching bases. The CDR3 contains 13 residues. V lost 5 bases to trimming and J lost 4 bases, with 11 bases between them. The germline V gene has CDR1 MNHEY and CDR2 SVGAGI. CDR3 in DNA: TGTGCCAGCAGTCCATTGGGGGGCACTGAAGCTTTCTTT. It translates to CASSPLGGTEAFF.

This chain uses TRBV10-3 with TRBJ2-3; D perhaps matches TRBD2 (6 bases). Germline V gives CDR1 ENHRY, CDR2 SYGVKD. Trimming removed 3 bases at V and 0 bases at J, with 13 bases between. This CDR3 has 16 amino acids. The CDR3 nucleotides are TGTGCCATCAGTGACCTCCCGGCGGGGAGCACAGATACGCAGTATTTT. Translation: CAISDLPAGSTDTQYF.

V usage is TRBV5-4 and J usage is TRBJ2-7; D perhaps matches TRBD1 (5 bases). Trimming took 5 bases from V and 0 from J, leaving 18 bases between them. The V gene's germline CDR1 is SGHNT and CDR2 YYREEE (reference sequence). CDR3 length equals 16 residues. The CDR3 region has the DNA TGTGCCAGCAGTCAGCTTGGGGTAGGGGTCTCCTACGAGCAGTACTTC. This encodes CASSQLGVGVSYEQYF.

The chain recombines TRBV27 with TRBJ2-7, with a tentative D call TRBD1 (6 bases). Germline V gene data show CDR1 as MNHEY and CDR2 as SMNVEV (reference sequence). The CDR3 contains 14 residues. V lost 10 bases and J 2 bases, leaving 18 bases between the germline ends. The CDR3 coding sequence is TGTGCCACCGCAAACGACAGGTTTCCCTACGAGCAGTACTTC. As protein: CATANDRFPYEQYF.

The chain has TRBV2 and TRBJ2-2, with TRBD2 matching 12 bases. CDR3 length: 16 residues. CDR1 is SNHLY and CDR2 is FYNNEI in the germline V gene. Germline trimming cut 7 bases from V and 5 bases from J; bases unmatched to any gene: 8. CDR3 in amino acids: CASKNLAGGHTGELFF. In DNA, the CDR3 is TGTGCCAGCAAGAACCTAGCGGGGGGGCATACCGGGGAGCTGTTTTTT.

V gene TRBV13 combines with J gene TRBJ2-7; 8 positions match TRBD2. The CDR3 loop spans 16 amino acids. Germline trimming cut 3 bases from V and 2 bases from J; bases unmatched to any gene: 9. Germline CDR1 and CDR2: PRHDT and FYEKMQ (reference sequence). Here the CDR3 reads CASSLRGLVEPYEQYF. In nucleotides, the CDR3 is TGTGCCAGCAGCTTGAGGGGACTAGTCGAACCCTACGAGCAGTACTTC.

The chain combines TRBV19 with TRBJ2-5; no definite D call. Germline V CDR1 and CDR2: LNHDA, SQIVND (reference sequence). CDR3 size: 14 residues. Trimming cost V 3 bases and J 1 base, with 9 bases left between them. The CDR3 DNA reads TGTGCCAGTAGTATGAGAACGGTCCAAGAGACCCAGTACTTC. The encoded protein is CASSMRTVQETQYF.

CDR3 DNA sequence: TGTGCCAGCAGTTTTGGGGCAAAGGAAAAACTGTTTTTT. Translated: CASSFGAKEKLFF. V gene TRBV12-3 or TRBV12-4 combines with J gene TRBJ1-4, with D possibly being TRBD1 (5 bases). The CDR3 loop spans 13 amino acids. V was clipped by 3 bases and J by 8 bases, with 10 bases between them.